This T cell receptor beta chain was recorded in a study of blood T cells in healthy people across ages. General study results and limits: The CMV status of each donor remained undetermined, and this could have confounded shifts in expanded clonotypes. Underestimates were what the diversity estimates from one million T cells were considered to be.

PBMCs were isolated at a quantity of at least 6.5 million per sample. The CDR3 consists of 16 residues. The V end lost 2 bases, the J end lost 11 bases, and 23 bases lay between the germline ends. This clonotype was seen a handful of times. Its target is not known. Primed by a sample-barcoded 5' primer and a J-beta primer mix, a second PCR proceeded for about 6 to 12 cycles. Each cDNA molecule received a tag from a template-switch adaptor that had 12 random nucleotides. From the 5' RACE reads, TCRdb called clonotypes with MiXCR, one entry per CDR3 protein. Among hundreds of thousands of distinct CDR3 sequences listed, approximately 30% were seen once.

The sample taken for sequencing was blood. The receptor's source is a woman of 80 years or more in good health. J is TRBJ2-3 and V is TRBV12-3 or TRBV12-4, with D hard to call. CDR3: CASSLRAGVSTDVQYF. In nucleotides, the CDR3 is TGTGCCAGCAGTTTAAGGGCAGGCGTCAGCACAGATGTGCAGTATTTT.